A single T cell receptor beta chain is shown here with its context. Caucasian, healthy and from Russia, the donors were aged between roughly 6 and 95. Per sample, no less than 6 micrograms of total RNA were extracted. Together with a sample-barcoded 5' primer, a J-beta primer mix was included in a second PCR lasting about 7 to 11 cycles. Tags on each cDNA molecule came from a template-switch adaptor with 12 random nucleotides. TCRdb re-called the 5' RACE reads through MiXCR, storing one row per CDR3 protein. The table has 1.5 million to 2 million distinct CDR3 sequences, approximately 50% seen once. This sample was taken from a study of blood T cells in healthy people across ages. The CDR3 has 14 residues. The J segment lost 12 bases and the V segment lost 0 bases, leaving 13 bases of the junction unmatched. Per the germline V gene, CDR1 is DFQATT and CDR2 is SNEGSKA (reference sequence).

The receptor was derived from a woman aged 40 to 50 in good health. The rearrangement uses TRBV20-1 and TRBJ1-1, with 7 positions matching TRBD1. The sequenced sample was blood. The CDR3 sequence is CSARDQWQTGRTFF. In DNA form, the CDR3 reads TGCAGTGCTAGAGATCAGTGGCAGACAGGGAGAACTTTCTTT.